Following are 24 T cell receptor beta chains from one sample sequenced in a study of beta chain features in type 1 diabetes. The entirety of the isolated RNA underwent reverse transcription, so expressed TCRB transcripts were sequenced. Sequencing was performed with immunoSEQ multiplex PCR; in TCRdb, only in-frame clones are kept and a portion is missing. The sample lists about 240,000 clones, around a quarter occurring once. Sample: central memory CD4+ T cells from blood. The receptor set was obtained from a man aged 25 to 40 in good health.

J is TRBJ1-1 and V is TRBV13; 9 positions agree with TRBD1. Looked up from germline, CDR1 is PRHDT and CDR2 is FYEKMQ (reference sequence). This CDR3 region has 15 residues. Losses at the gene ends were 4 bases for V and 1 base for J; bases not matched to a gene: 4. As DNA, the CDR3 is TGTGCCAGCAGCTCCAGACAGGGGGAGAACACTGAAGCTTTCTTT. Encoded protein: CASSSRQGENTEAFF.

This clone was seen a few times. CDR3 nucleotides: TGTGCCAGCAGACGTACTAGCGGGAGCACAGATACGCAGTATTTT. Residues: CASRRTSGSTDTQYF. This chain uses TRBV6-5 with TRBJ2-3; 9 nucleotides agree with TRBD2. J gave up 0 bases and V 6 bases, and 4 bases lay outside the gene matches. Looked up from germline, CDR1 is MNHEY and CDR2 is SVGAGI. This CDR3 is 15 amino acids long.

CDR3 DNA sequence: TGTGCCATCAAGAATCTCGAAGATACGCAGTATTTT. This gives the protein CAIKNLEDTQYF. The J gene is TRBJ2-3, the V gene TRBV10-3; no reliable D call. V was trimmed by 7 bases and J by 5 bases, leaving 10 bases between them. Germline CDR1 reads ENHRY; CDR2 reads SYGVKD. The CDR3 has 12 residues.

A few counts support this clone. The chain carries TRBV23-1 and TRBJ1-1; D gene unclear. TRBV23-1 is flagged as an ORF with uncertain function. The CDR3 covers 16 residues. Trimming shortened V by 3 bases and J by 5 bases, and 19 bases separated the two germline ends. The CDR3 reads CASSHHLGGRNTEAFF. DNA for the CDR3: TGCGCCAGCAGTCACCATTTAGGAGGGAGGAATACTGAAGCTTTCTTT.

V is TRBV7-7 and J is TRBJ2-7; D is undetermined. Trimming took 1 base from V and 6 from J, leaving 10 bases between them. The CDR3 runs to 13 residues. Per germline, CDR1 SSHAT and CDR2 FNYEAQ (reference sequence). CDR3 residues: CASSLVPWGEQYF. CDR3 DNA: TGTGCCAGCAGCTTAGTACCTTGGGGCGAGCAGTACTTC. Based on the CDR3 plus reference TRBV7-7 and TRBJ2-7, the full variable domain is GAGVSQSPRYKVTKRGQDVTLRCDPISSHATLYWYQQALGQGPEFLTYFNYEAQPDKSGLPSDRFSAERPEGSISTLTIQRTEQRDSAMYRCASSLVPWGEQYFGPGTRLTVT.

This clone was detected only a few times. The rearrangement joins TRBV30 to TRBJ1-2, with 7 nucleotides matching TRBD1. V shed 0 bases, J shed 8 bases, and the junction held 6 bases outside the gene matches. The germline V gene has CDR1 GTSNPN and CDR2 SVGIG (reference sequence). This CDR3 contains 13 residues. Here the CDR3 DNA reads TGTGCCTGGAGTGTCGGGACAGAGAGAGGCTACACCTTC. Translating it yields CAWSVGTERGYTF.

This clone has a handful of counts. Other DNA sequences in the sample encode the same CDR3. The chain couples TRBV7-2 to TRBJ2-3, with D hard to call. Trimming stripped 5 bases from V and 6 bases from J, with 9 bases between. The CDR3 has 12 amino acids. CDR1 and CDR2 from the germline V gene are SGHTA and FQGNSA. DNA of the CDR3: TGTGCCAGCAGCCCCCTCGCGGATACGCAGTATTTT. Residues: CASSPLADTQYF. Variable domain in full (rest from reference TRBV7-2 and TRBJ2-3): GAGVSQSPSNKVTEKGKDVELRCDPISGHTALYWYRQSLGQGLEFLIYFQGNSAPDKSGLPSDRFSAERTGGSVSTLTIQRTQQEDSAVYLCASSPLADTQYFGPGTRLTVL.

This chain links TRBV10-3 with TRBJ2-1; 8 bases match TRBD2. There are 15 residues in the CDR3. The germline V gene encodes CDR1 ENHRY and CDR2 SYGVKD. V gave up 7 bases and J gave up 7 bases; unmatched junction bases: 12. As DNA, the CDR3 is TGTGCCATCACCCCGAGGATAGCGGGGTCGAATGAGCAGTTCTTC. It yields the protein CAITPRIAGSNEQFF.

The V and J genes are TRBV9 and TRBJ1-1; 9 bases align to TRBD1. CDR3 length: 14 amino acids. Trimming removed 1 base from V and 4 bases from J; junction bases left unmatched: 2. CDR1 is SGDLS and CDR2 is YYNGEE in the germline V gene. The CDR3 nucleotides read TGTGCCAGCAGCGTAAGGGACAGGGCCACTGAAGCTTTCTTT. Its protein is CASSVRDRATEAFF.

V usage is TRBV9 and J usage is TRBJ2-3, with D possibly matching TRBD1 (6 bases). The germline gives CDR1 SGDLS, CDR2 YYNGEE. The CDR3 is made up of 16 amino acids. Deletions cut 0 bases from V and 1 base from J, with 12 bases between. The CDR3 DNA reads TGTGCCAGCAGCGTAGCTCGAGGGGGAGGCACAGATACGCAGTATTTT. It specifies CASSVARGGGTDTQYF.

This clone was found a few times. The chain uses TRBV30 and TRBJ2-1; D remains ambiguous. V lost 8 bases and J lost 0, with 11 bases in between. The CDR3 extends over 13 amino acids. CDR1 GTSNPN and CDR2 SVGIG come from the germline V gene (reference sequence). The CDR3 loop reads CARGQSSYNEQFF. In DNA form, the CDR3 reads TGTGCCCGTGGCCAAAGCTCCTACAATGAGCAGTTCTTC.

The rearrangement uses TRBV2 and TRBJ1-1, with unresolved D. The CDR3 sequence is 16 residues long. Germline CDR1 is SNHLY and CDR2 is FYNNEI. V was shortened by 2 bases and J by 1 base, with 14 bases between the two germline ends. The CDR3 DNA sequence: TGTGCCAGCAGTGAAAGCTTCGGAGGAAGGAACACTGAAGCTTTCTTT. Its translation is CASSESFGGRNTEAFF.

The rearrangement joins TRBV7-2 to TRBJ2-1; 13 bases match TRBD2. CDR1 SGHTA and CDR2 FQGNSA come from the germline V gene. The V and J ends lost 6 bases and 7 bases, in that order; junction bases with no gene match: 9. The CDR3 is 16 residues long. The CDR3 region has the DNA TGTGCCAGCAGTCGGACTAGCGGGGGAGTTTCGAATGAGCAGTTCTTC. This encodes CASSRTSGGVSNEQFF.

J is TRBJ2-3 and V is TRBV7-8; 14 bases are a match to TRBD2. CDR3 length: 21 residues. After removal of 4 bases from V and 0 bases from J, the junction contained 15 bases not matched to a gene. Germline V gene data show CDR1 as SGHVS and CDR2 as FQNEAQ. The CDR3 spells CASSWDTGLAGGQPSTDTQYF. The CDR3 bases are TGTGCCAGCAGCTGGGACACCGGACTAGCGGGGGGTCAACCTAGCACAGATACGCAGTATTTT.

CDR3 amino acids: CAWGGTSGKSDTQYF. CDR3 in DNA: TGTGCCTGGGGAGGGACTAGCGGGAAATCAGATACGCAGTATTTT. This chain connects TRBV30 to TRBJ2-3; 13 bases match TRBD2. V lost 5 bases and J lost 4; bases outside the gene matches: 6. The CDR3 spans 15 residues. Germline V CDR1 and CDR2: GTSNPN, SVGIG (reference sequence).

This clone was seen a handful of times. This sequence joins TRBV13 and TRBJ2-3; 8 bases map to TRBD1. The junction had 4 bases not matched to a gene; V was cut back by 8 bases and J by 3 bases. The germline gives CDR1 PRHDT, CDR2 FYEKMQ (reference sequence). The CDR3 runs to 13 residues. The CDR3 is CASARGLTDTQYF. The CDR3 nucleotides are TGTGCCAGCGCCAGGGGGCTAACAGATACGCAGTATTTT.

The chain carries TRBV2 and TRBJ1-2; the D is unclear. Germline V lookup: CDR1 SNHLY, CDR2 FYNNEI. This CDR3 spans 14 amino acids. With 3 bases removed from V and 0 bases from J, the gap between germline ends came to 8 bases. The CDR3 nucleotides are TGTGCCAGCAGTGAGAAAAAGTCTAACTATGGCTACACCTTC. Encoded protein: CASSEKKSNYGYTF.

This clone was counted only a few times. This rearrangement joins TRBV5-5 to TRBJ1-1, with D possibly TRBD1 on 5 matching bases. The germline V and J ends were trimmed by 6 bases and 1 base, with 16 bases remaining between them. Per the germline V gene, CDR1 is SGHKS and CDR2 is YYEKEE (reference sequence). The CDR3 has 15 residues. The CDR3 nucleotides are TGTGCCAGCAACGGACAAAGGGGAAGGAACACTGAAGCTTTCTTT. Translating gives CASNGQRGRNTEAFF.

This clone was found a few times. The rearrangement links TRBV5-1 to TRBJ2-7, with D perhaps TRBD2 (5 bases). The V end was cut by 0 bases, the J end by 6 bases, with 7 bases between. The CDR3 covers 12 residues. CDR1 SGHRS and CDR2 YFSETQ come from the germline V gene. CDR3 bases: TGCGCCAGCAGCTTGGGAGGGATCGAGCAGTACTTC. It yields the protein CASSLGGIEQYF.

CDR3 residues: CASSMGQRDEQYF. The CDR3 nucleotides are TGCGCCAGCAGCATGGGACAGAGGGACGAGCAGTACTTC. The genes are TRBV5-1 and TRBJ2-7; 7 bases agree with TRBD1. The CDR3 covers 13 residues. From germline, CDR1 is SGHRS and CDR2 YFSETQ. Trimming at V came to 4 bases and at J to 5 bases, leaving 6 bases not matched to a gene. Together with reference TRBV5-1 and TRBJ2-7, the CDR3 gives the full variable domain: KAGVTQTPRYLIKTRGQQVTLSCSPISGHRSVSWYQQTPGQGLQFLFEYFSETQRNKGNFPGRFSGRQFSNSRSEMNVSTLELGDSALYLCASSMGQRDEQYFGPGTRLTVT.

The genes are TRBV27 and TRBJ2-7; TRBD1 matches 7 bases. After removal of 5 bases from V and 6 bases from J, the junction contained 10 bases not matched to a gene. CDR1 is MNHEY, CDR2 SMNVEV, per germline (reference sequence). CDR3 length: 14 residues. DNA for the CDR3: TGTGCCAGCAGTCCGACAGGGTCCCCGTCCGAGCAGTACTTC. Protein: CASSPTGSPSEQYF.

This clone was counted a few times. The CDR3 is CASRGGSRADTQYF. The CDR3 coding sequence is TGTGCCAGCAGGGGCGGAAGTAGAGCAGATACGCAGTATTTT. V usage is TRBV9 and J usage is TRBJ2-3; D is ambiguous. CDR1 is SGDLS and CDR2 is YYNGEE in the germline V gene. The CDR3 is 14 residues long. Trimming stripped 5 bases from V and 4 bases from J, with 14 bases between.

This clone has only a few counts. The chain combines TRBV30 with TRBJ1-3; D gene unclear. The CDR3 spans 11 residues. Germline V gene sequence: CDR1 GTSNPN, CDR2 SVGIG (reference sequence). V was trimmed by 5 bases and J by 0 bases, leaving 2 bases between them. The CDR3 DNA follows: TGTGCCTGGGGCTCTGGAAACACCATATATTTT. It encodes CAWGSGNTIYF.

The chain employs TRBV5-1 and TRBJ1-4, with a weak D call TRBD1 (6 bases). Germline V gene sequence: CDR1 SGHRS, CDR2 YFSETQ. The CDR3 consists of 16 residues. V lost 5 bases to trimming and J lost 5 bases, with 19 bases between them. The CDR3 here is CASSPGPGGPNEKLFF. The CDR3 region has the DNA TGCGCCAGCAGTCCGGGCCCCGGGGGCCCCAATGAAAAACTGTTTTTT.